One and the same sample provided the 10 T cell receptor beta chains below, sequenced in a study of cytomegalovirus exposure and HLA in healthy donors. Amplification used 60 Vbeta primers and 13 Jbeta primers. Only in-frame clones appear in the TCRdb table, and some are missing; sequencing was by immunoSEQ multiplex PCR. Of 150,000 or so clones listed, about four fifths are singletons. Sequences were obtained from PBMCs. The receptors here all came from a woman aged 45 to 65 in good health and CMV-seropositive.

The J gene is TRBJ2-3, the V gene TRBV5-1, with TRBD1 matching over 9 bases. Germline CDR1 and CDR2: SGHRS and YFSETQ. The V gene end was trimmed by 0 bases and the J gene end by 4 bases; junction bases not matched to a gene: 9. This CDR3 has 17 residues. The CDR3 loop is CASSLGTGGEFADTQYF. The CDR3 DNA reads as TGCGCCAGCAGCTTGGGAACAGGGGGCGAGTTCGCAGATACGCAGTATTTT.

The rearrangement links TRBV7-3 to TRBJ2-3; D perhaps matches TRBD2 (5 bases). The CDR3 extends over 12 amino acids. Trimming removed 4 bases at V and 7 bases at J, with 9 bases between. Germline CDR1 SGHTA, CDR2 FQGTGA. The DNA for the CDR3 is TGTGCCAGCAGCTCCGTCGGGAATACGCAGTATTTT. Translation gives CASSSVGNTQYF.

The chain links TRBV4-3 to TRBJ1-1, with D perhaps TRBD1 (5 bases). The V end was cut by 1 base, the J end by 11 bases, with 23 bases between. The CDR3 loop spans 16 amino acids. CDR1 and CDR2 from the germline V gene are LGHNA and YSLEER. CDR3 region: CASSQGRFRVGTMAFF. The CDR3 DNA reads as TGCGCCAGCAGCCAAGGTCGTTTCAGGGTAGGAACCATGGCTTTCTTT.

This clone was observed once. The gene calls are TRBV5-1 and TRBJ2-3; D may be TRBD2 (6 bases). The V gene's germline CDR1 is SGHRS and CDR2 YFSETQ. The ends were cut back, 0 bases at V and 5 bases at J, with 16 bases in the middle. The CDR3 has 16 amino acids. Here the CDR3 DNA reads TGCGCCAGCAGCTTGGGGGACTGGGAGTCCATAGATACGCAGTATTTT. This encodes CASSLGDWESIDTQYF.

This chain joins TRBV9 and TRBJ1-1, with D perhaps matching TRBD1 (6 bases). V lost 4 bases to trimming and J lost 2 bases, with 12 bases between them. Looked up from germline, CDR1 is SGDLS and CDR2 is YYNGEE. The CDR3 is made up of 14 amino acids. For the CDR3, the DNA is TGTGCCAGCAGCCCTAGGGGGAGCAACACTGAAGCTTTCTTT. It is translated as CASSPRGSNTEAFF.

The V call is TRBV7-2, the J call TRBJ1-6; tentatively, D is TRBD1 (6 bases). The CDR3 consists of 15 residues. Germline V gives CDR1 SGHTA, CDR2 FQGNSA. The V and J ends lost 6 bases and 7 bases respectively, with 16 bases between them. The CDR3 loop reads CASRPRGPTNSPLHF. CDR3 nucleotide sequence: TGTGCCAGCAGACCCAGGGGCCCTACAAATTCACCCCTCCACTTT.

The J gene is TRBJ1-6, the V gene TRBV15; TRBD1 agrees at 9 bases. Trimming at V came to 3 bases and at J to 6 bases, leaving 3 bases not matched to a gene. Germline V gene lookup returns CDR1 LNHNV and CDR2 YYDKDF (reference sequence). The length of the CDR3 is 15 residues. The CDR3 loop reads CATSREGQGNSPLHF. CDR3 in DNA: TGTGCCACCAGCAGGGAGGGACAGGGTAATTCACCCCTCCACTTT.

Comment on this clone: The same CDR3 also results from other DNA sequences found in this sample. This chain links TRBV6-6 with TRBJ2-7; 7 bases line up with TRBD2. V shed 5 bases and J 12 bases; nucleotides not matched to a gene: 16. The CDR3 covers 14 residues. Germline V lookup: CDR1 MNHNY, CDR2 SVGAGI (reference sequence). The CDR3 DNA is TGTGCCAGCAGTGGGGAGGGGAGGGAAGTAGGTCTGTACTTC. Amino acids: CASSGEGREVGLYF.

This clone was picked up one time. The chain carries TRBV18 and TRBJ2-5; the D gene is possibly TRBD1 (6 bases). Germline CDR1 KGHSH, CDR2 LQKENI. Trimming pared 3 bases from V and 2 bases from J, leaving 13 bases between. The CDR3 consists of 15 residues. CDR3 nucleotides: TGTGCCAGCTCACCGGTCACAGGGAGTCAAGAGACCCAGTACTTC. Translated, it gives CASSPVTGSQETQYF.

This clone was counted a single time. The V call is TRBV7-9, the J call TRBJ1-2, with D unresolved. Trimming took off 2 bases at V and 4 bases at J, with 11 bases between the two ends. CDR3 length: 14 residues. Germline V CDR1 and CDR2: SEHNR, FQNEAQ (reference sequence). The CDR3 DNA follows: TGTGCCAGCAGCTTATCTGCAGGCCTCTATGGCTACACCTTC. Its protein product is CASSLSAGLYGYTF.